This T cell receptor (beta chain) derives from a study of T cell repertoires in MIS-A myocarditis. The assay was immunoSEQ multiplex PCR, and TCRdb's table has in-frame clones only and misses some. The top ten hold approximately 28% of the sample, which has about 11,000 clones, 83% seen once. Sequenced input: right ventricle heart tissue obtained at autopsy. The origin of this receptor is a man aged 18 to 29 with fulminant myocarditis from multisystem inflammatory syndrome in adults (MIS-A) after COVID-19.

The chain's CDR3 is CASSLIQGSYNSPLHF. DNA of the CDR3: TGTGCCAGCAGTTTAATTCAGGGATCCTATAATTCACCCCTCCACTTT. J is TRBJ1-6 and V is TRBV27; D is possibly TRBD1 (5 bases). The CDR3 runs 16 residues. The germline V gene encodes CDR1 MNHEY and CDR2 SMNVEV (reference sequence). The ends were cut back, 2 bases at V and 1 base at J, with 9 bases in the middle.